The 14 T cell receptor beta chains below come from one sample, sequenced in a study of blood T cell repertoires in COVID-19. Only in-frame clones appear in the TCRdb table, and some are missing; sequencing was by immunoSEQ multiplex PCR. The data hold about 72,000 clones, with 85% observed a single time. Sequenced material: peripheral blood. The receptors here all came from a woman of 80 years or more with active or convalescent COVID-19.

J is TRBJ2-5 and V is TRBV7-2; the D gene is possibly TRBD2 (6 bases). V dropped 3 bases and J dropped 5 bases, with 16 bases sitting between them. The germline gives CDR1 SGHTA, CDR2 FQGNSA. The CDR3 contains 15 residues. The CDR3 sequence: CASSFRWGEPETQYF. The CDR3 DNA sequence: TGTGCCAGCAGCTTTAGGTGGGGGGAACCGGAGACCCAGTACTTC.

This clone was seen a few times. The rearrangement uses TRBV6-5 and TRBJ1-5; TRBD1 matches 8 bases. The CDR3 is 15 amino acids. The germline V gene encodes CDR1 MNHEY and CDR2 SVGAGI. The trim removed 5 bases at V and 4 bases at J, leaving 7 bases unmatched. The CDR3 DNA reads TGTGCCAGCAGTCCGGACAGGGTTGGGAATCAGCCCCAGCATTTT. The encoded protein is CASSPDRVGNQPQHF.

This CDR3 reads CATLGTSYNEQFF. CDR3 DNA sequence: TGTGCCACCCTAGGGACTTCCTACAATGAGCAGTTCTTC. The V and J genes are TRBV6-5 and TRBJ2-1; D is possibly TRBD2 (6 bases). The CDR3 spans 13 residues. Germline CDR1 reads MNHEY; CDR2 reads SVGAGI. Trimming pared 10 bases from V and 1 base from J, leaving 11 bases between.

The chain recombines TRBV7-9 with TRBJ2-7, with 11 bases that match TRBD1. The CDR3 consists of 14 residues. Germline V lookup: CDR1 SEHNR, CDR2 FQNEAQ (reference sequence). The J segment lost 5 bases and the V segment lost 5 bases, leaving 5 bases of the junction unmatched. CDR3 in amino acids: CASSLRTGGNEQYF. The CDR3 DNA sequence: TGTGCCAGCAGCCTCCGGACAGGGGGCAACGAGCAGTACTTC.

V is TRBV7-2 and J is TRBJ2-3; 8 bases match TRBD2. The CDR3 contains 17 residues. Germline CDR1 is SGHTA and CDR2 is FQGNSA. The trim removed 2 bases at V and 0 bases at J, leaving 7 bases unmatched. In nucleotides, the CDR3 is TGTGCCAGCAGCTTAACTAGCGGTCTATCTAGCACAGATACGCAGTATTTT. Amino acids: CASSLTSGLSSTDTQYF. Full variable domain (outside the CDR3, taken from reference TRBV7-2 and TRBJ2-3): GAGVSQSPSNKVTEKGKDVELRCDPISGHTALYWYRQSLGQGLEFLIYFQGNSAPDKSGLPSDRFSAERTGGSVSTLTIQRTQQEDSAVYLCASSLTSGLSSTDTQYFGPGTRLTVL.

The V and J genes are TRBV28 and TRBJ2-7, with unresolved D. Trimming removed 3 bases from V and 6 bases from J, with 12 bases in between. This CDR3 region has 13 residues. Germline CDR1 and CDR2: MDHEN and SYDVKM. Here the CDR3 reads CASSFGPFGEQYF. Here the CDR3 DNA reads TGTGCCAGCAGTTTCGGTCCGTTTGGCGAGCAGTACTTC.

The count of this clone is one. The CDR3 reads CASSKGLDSVQPLHF. Here the CDR3 DNA reads TGTGCCAGCAGCAAAGGGTTGGACAGCGTACAACCCCTCCACTTT. The chain recombines TRBV21-1 with TRBJ1-6; TRBD1 is taken as the D call from the table, unchecked against the DNA. TRBV21-1 is deemed a pseudogene. This CDR3 contains 15 residues.

CDR3 region: CASSLTTGYPNTGELFF. CDR3 DNA: TGTGCCAGCAGCTTAACCACAGGATACCCGAACACCGGGGAGCTGTTTTTT. This rearrangement joins TRBV7-9 to TRBJ2-2, with D possibly matching TRBD1 (5 bases). V gave up 2 bases and J gave up 0 bases, with 13 bases separating them. The CDR3 consists of 17 residues. Looked up from germline, CDR1 is SEHNR and CDR2 is FQNEAQ (reference sequence).

The V call is TRBV5-1, the J call TRBJ2-7, with a weak D call TRBD2 (5 bases). The CDR3 covers 15 residues. The V and J ends lost 4 bases and 2 bases respectively, with 16 bases between them. Germline lookup yields CDR1 SGHRS and CDR2 YFSETQ. CDR3 sequence reads: CASSIDYSQTYEQYF. As DNA, the CDR3 is TGCGCCAGCAGCATAGACTACAGCCAAACCTACGAGCAGTACTTC.

This clone was found a few times. The CDR3, as DNA: TGTGCCTCCGGGACAGCGCCTAATTCACCCCTCCACTTT. The encoded protein is CASGTAPNSPLHF. The J gene is TRBJ1-6, the V gene TRBV30; 7 bases fit TRBD1. This CDR3 comprises 13 residues. Trimming cost V 7 bases and J 6 bases; bases outside gene matches: 6. Per germline, CDR1 GTSNPN and CDR2 SVGIG (reference sequence). Based on the CDR3 plus reference TRBV30 and TRBJ1-6, the full variable domain is SQTIHQWPATLVQPVGSPLSLECTVEGTSNPNLYWYRQAAGRGLQLLFYSVGIGQISSEVPQNLSASRPQDRQFILSSKKLLLSDSGFYLCASGTAPNSPLHFGNGTRLTVT.

The chain couples TRBV11-3 to TRBJ2-2; a possible D gene is TRBD2 (6 bases). The CDR3 totals 14 residues. CDR1 and CDR2 (germline): SGHNT, YENEEA. The germline V and J ends were trimmed by 0 bases and 6 bases, with 8 bases remaining between them. The CDR3 DNA follows: TGTGCCAGCAGCTTAGATACGGGGGCCGGGGAGCTGTTTTTT. The encoded protein is CASSLDTGAGELFF.

This clone came up once. The chain links TRBV7-2 to TRBJ1-6; TRBD1 is a possible D gene (6 bases). V lost 7 bases and J 6 bases, leaving 13 bases between the germline ends. Looked up from germline, CDR1 is SGHTA and CDR2 is FQGNSA. This CDR3 has 14 residues. CDR3 coding DNA: TGTGCCAGCAACCAACAGGGTTTTAATTCACCCCTCCACTTT. This codes for CASNQQGFNSPLHF.

In its sample, this clone was seen a few times. At one of its ends the junction is not consistent with the germline gene, which may arise from a read error. This chain uses TRBV7-2 with TRBJ2-7, with 10 bases that match TRBD2. Per the germline V gene, CDR1 is SGHTA and CDR2 is FQGNSA. The CDR3 length is 14 residues. CDR3: CASSLEHALAGIAF. The CDR3 DNA is TGTGCCAGCAGCTTAGAACACGCACTAGCGGGGATAGCCTTC.

This clone showed up just once. The chain employs TRBV7-6 and TRBJ2-1, with D possibly being TRBD2 (5 bases). V was shortened by 1 base and J by 11 bases, with 12 bases between the two germline ends. This CDR3 contains 13 residues. The germline V gene has CDR1 SGHVS and CDR2 FNYEAQ. This chain's CDR3 is CASSLEDRGQQFF. DNA for the CDR3: TGTGCCAGCAGCTTAGAGGACCGGGGTCAGCAGTTCTTC. The variable domain in full, with the rest retrieved from reference TRBV7-6 and TRBJ2-1, is GAGVSQSPRYKVTKRGQDVALRCDPISGHVSLYWYRQALGQGPEFLTYFNYEAQQDKSGLPNDRFSAERPEGSISTLTIQRTEQRDSAMYRCASSLEDRGQQFFGPGTRLTVL.